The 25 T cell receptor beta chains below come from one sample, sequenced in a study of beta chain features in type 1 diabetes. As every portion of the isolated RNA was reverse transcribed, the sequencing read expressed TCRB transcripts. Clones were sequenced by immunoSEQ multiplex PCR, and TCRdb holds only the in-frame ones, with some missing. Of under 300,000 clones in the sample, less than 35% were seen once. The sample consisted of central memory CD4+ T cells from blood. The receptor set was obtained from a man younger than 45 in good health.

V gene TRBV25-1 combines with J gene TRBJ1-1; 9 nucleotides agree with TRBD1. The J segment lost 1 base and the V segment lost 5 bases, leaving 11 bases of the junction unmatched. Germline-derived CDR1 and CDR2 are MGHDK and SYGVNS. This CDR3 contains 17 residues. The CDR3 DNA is TGTGCCAGCAGTAATCAGGACAGGGGTTTCGGGAACACTGAAGCTTTCTTT. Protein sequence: CASSNQDRGFGNTEAFF.

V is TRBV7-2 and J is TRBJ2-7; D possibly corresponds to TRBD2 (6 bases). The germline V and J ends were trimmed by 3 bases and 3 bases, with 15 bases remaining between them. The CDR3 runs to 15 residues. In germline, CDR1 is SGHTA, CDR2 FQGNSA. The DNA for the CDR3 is TGTGCCAGCAGCTTTCCGGGAGTGGGGTTCTACGAGCAGTACTTC. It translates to CASSFPGVGFYEQYF.

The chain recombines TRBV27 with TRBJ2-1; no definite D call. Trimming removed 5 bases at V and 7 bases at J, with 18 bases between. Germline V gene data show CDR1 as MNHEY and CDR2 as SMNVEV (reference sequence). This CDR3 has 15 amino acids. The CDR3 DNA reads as TGTGCCAGCAGTCGTGGCGGCCCCTCAGGTAATGAGCAGTTCTTC. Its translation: CASSRGGPSGNEQFF.

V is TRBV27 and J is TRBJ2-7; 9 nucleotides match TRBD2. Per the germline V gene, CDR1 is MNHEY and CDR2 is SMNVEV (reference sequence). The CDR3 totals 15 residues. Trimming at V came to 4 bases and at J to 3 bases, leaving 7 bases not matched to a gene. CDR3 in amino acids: CASSSPSREGYEQYF. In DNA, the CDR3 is TGTGCCAGCAGTTCCCCCTCGCGGGAGGGCTACGAGCAGTACTTC.

The CDR3 bases are TGTGCCAGCAGCCCCAGCGGCTATCAAGAGACCCAGTACTTC. This codes for CASSPSGYQETQYF. The chain has TRBV11-2 and TRBJ2-5, with D perhaps TRBD2 (5 bases). Germline V gives CDR1 SGHAT, CDR2 FQNNGV. The CDR3 is 14 residues long. Trimming took 5 bases from V and 2 from J, leaving 12 bases between them.

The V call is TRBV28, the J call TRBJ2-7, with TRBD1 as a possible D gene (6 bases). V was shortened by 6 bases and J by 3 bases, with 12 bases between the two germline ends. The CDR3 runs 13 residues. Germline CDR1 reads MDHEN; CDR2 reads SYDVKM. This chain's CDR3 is CASRVDRLYEQYF. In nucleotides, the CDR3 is TGTGCCAGCAGGGTTGACAGGCTCTACGAGCAGTACTTC.

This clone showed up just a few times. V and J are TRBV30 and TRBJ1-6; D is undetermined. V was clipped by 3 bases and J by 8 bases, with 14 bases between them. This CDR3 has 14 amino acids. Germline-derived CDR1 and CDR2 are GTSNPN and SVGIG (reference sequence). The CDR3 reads CAWSLSPADSPLHF. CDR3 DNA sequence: TGTGCCTGGAGCCTCAGCCCTGCGGATTCACCCCTCCACTTT.

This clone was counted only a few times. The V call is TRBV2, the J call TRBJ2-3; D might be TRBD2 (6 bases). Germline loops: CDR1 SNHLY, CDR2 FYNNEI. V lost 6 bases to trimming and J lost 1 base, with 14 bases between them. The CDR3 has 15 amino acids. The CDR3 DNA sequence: TGTGCCAGCAGCCTCGGGAGTGGCGGCACAGATACGCAGTATTTT. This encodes CASSLGSGGTDTQYF. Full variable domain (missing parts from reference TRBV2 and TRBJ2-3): EPEVTQTPSHQVTQMGQEVILRCVPISNHLYFYWYRQILGQKVEFLVSFYNNEISEKSEIFDDQFSVERPDGSNFTLKIRSTKLEDSAMYFCASSLGSGGTDTQYFGPGTRLTVL.

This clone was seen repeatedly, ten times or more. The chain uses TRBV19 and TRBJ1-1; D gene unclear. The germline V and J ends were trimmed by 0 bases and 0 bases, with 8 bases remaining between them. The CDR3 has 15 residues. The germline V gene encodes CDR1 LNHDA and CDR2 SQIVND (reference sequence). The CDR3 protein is CASSIESSMNTEAFF. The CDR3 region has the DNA TGTGCCAGTAGTATAGAATCTTCGATGAACACTGAAGCTTTCTTT. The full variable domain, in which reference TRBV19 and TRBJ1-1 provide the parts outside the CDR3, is DGGITQSPKYLFRKEGQNVTLSCEQNLNHDAMYWYRQDPGQGLRLIYYSQIVNDFQKGDIAEGYSVSREKKESFPLTVTSAQKNPTAFYLCASSIESSMNTEAFFGQGTRLTVV.

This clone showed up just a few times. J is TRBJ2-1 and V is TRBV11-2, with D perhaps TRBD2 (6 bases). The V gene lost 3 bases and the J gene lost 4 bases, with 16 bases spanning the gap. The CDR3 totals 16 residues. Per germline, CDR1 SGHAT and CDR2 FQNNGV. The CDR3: CASSFGLPRGYNEQFF. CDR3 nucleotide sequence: TGTGCCAGCAGCTTTGGACTACCGCGTGGATACAATGAGCAGTTCTTC.

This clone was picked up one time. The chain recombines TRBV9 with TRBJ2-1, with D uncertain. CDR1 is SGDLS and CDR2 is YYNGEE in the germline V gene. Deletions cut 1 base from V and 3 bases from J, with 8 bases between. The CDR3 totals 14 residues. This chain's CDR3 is CASSVSSLYNEQFF. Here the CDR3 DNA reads TGTGCCAGCAGCGTAAGCAGTCTCTACAATGAGCAGTTCTTC. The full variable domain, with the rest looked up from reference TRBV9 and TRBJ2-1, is DSGVTQTPKHLITATGQRVTLRCSPRSGDLSVYWYQQSLDQGLQFLIQYYNGEERAKGNILERFSAQQFPDLHSELNLSSLELGDSALYFCASSVSSLYNEQFFGPGTRLTVL.

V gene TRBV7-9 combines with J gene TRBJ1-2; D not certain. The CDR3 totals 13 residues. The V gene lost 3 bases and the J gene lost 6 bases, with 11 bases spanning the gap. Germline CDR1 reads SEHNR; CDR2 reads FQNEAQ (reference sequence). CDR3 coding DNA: TGTGCCAGCAGCTTGCCAAACCCCCATGGCTACACCTTC. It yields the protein CASSLPNPHGYTF. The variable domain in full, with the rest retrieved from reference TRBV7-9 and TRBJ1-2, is DTGVSQNPRHKITKRGQNVTFRCDPISEHNRLYWYRQTLGQGPEFLTYFQNEAQLEKSRLLSDRFSAERPKGSFSTLEIQRTEQGDSAMYLCASSLPNPHGYTFGSGTRLTVV.

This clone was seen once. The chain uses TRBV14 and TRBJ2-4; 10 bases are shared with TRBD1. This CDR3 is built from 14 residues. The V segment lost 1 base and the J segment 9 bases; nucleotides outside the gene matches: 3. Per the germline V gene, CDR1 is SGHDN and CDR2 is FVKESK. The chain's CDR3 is CASSQVGTGVIQYF. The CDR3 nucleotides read TGTGCCAGCAGCCAAGTCGGGACAGGGGTCATTCAGTACTTC.

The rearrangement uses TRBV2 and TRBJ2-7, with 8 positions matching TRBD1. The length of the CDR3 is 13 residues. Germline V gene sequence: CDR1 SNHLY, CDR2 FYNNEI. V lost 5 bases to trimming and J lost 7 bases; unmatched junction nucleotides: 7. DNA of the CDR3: TGTGCCAGCAGTCAGGACAGGGCGGGTGAGCAGTACTTC. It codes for CASSQDRAGEQYF.

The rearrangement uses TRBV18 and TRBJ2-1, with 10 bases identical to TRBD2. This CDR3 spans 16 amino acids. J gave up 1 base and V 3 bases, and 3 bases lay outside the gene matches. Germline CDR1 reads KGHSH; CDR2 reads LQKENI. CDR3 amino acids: CASSPVAGGSYNEQFF. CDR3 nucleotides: TGTGCCAGCTCACCCGTAGCGGGAGGATCCTACAATGAGCAGTTCTTC.

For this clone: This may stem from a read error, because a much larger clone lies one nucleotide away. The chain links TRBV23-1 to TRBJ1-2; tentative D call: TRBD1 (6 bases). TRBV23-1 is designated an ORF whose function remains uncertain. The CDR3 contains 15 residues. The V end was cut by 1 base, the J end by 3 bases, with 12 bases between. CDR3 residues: CASSQWTGADYGYTF. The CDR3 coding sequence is TGCGCCAGCAGTCAATGGACGGGGGCGGACTATGGCTACACCTTC.

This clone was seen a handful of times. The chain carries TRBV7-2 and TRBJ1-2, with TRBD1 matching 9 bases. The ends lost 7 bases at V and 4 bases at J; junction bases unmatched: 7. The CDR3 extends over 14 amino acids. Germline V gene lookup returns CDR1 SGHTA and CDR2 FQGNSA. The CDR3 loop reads CASTGQGHPYGYTF. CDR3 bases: TGTGCCAGCACGGGACAGGGACACCCCTATGGCTACACCTTC.

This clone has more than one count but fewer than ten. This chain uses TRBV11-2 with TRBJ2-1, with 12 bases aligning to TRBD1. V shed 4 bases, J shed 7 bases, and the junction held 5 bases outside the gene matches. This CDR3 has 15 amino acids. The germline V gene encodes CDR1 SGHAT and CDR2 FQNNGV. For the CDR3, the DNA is TGTGCCAGCAGCTCCGGGACAGGGGGCTGGAATGAGCAGTTCTTC. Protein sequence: CASSSGTGGWNEQFF.

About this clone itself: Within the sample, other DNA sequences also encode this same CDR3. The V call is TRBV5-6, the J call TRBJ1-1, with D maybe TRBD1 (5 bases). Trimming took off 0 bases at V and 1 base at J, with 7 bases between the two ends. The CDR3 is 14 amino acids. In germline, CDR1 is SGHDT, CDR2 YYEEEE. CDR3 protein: CASSLGTRNTEAFF. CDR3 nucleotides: TGTGCCAGCAGCTTGGGGACAAGGAACACTGAAGCTTTCTTT.

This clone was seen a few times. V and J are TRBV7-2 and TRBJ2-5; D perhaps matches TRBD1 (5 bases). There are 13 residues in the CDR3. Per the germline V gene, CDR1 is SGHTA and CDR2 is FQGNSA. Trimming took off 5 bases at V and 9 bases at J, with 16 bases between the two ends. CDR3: CASSPAPSGSQYF. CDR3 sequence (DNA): TGTGCCAGCAGCCCGGCCCCCTCAGGGTCCCAGTACTTC.

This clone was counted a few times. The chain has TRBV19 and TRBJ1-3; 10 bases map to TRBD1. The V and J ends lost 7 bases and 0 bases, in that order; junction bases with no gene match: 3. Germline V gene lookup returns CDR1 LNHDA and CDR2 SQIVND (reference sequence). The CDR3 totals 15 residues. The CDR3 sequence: CASMGQGSSGNTIYF. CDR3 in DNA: TGTGCCAGTATGGGACAGGGGAGCTCTGGAAACACCATATATTTT.

The chain's CDR3 is CASSLVGRGRWNEQFF. The CDR3 bases are TGCGCCAGCAGCTTGGTGGGCAGGGGGCGTTGGAATGAGCAGTTCTTC. The rearrangement joins TRBV5-1 to TRBJ2-1; TRBD1 agrees at 8 bases. CDR3 length: 16 residues. V lost 0 bases, J lost 7 bases, and 9 bases stayed unmatched. Germline assignment: CDR1 SGHRS and CDR2 YFSETQ.

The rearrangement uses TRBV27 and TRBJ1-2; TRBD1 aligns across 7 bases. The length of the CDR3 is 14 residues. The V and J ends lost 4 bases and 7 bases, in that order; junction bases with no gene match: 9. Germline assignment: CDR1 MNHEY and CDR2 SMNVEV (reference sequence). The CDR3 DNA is TGTGCCAGCAGTTCTATAGACAGGGTTGGTGGCTACACCTTC. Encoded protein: CASSSIDRVGGYTF.

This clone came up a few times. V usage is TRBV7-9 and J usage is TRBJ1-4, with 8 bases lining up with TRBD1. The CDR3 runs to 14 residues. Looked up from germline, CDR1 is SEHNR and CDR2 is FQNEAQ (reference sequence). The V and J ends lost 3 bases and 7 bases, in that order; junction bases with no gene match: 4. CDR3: CASSFRGLGEKLFF. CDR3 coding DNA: TGTGCCAGCAGCTTCAGGGGGCTCGGTGAAAAACTGTTTTTT.

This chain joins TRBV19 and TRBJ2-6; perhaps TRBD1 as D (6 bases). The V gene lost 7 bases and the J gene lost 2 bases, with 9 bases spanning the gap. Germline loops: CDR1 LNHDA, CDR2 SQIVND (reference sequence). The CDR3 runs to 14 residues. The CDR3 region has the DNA TGTGCCAGTAAGGACAGCCCTGGGGCCAACGTCCTGACTTTC. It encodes CASKDSPGANVLTF.